The 12 T cell receptor beta chains presented below share a single source sample, sequenced in a study of T-cell reconstitution after alpha-beta-depleted transplantation in children. TCRbeta library construction was performed incorporating unique molecular identifiers. From the PCR reads, TCRdb called clonotypes with MiXCR, one entry per CDR3 protein. The sample consists of 250,000 or so distinct CDR3 sequences, approximately 8% of them appearing once. The source was PBMCs, mostly from graft donor cells, collected 180 days after TCRalphabeta/CD19-depleted stem cell transplant. All receptors come from a male patient younger than 18 who had a stem cell transplant for acute lymphoblastic leukemia, so the T cells may come from the graft donor.

This clonotype was recorded many times. The gene calls are TRBV2 and TRBJ2-1, with 14 bases matching TRBD2. Trimming at V came to 4 bases and at J to 8 bases, leaving 10 bases not matched to a gene. Germline V gene sequence: CDR1 SNHLY, CDR2 FYNNEI. This CDR3 comprises 17 residues. CDR3 in amino acids: CASSATGTSGRLDEQFF. The CDR3 DNA sequence: TGTGCCAGCAGTGCAACAGGGACTAGCGGGAGACTTGATGAGCAGTTCTTC.

V is TRBV28 and J is TRBJ2-1; D ambiguous. Deletions cut 3 bases from V and 7 bases from J, with 13 bases between. This CDR3 has 14 residues. Germline V gene lookup returns CDR1 MDHEN and CDR2 SYDVKM. The CDR3 loop is CASSFGPRVNEQFF. The DNA for the CDR3 is TGTGCCAGCAGTTTCGGACCTCGGGTTAATGAGCAGTTCTTC.

This clonotype was seen many times. The genes are TRBV11-3 and TRBJ2-1; D remains ambiguous. The CDR3 extends over 15 amino acids. V shed 1 base and J shed 5 bases, with 12 bases lying between them. CDR1 SGHNT and CDR2 YENEEA come from the germline V gene. The CDR3 region is CASSLGPPGHNEQFF. CDR3 in DNA: TGTGCCAGCAGCTTAGGGCCGCCAGGCCACAATGAGCAGTTCTTC. Together with reference TRBV11-3 and TRBJ2-1, the CDR3 gives the full variable domain: EAGVVQSPRYKIIEKKQPVAFWCNPISGHNTLYWYLQNLGQGPELLIRYENEEAVDDSQLPKDRFSAERLKGVDSTLKIQPAELGDSAVYLCASSLGPPGHNEQFFGPGTRLTVL.

This clonotype was detected many times. This chain links TRBV4-2 with TRBJ2-4; 8 nucleotides align to TRBD2. Germline trimming cut 4 bases from V and 8 bases from J; bases unmatched to any gene: 4. There are 13 residues in the CDR3. Germline V gene data show CDR1 as LGHNA and CDR2 as YNFKEQ. In DNA, the CDR3 is TGTGCCAGCAGCCTGAGGCGGGGGGACATTCAGTACTTC. This encodes CASSLRRGDIQYF.

This clonotype has at least ten counts. The chain employs TRBV20-1 and TRBJ2-7, with 7 positions matching TRBD1. This CDR3 spans 16 amino acids. Trimming removed 2 bases from V and 6 bases from J; junction bases left unmatched: 16. The germline gives CDR1 DFQATT, CDR2 SNEGSKA (reference sequence). The CDR3 loop reads CSARPFSDRVYGEQYF. CDR3 nucleotides: TGCAGTGCTAGACCATTTTCCGACAGGGTTTATGGCGAGCAGTACTTC.

This clonotype was picked up many times. V gene TRBV7-9 combines with J gene TRBJ1-6; D not certain. V shed 5 bases and J shed 0 bases, with 8 bases lying between them. CDR1 and CDR2 from the germline V gene are SEHNR and FQNEAQ (reference sequence). The CDR3 runs to 15 residues. The CDR3 reads CASSGGSSYNSPLHF. The CDR3, as DNA: TGTGCCAGCAGCGGTGGCAGCTCCTATAATTCACCCCTCCACTTT.

The CDR3 sequence is CASSIMLVHTGELFF. The CDR3 region has the DNA TGTGCCAGTAGTATAATGCTAGTGCACACCGGGGAGCTGTTTTTT. This chain connects TRBV19 to TRBJ2-2; D is unclear. CDR1 and CDR2 (germline): LNHDA, SQIVND (reference sequence). The CDR3 length is 15 residues. The V end was cut by 2 bases, the J end by 3 bases, with 10 bases between.

This clonotype was recorded at least ten times. The rearrangement joins TRBV5-1 to TRBJ2-3; D uncertain. The V end lost 0 bases, the J end lost 2 bases, and 10 bases lay between the germline ends. Germline lookup yields CDR1 SGHRS and CDR2 YFSETQ. CDR3 size: 15 residues. The CDR3 sequence: CASSLVGTDTDTQYF. The CDR3 DNA reads TGCGCCAGCAGCTTGGTGGGCACAGACACAGATACGCAGTATTTT.

The sample holds many counts of this clonotype. The J gene is TRBJ2-2, the V gene TRBV19; 7 bases agree with TRBD2. V lost 6 bases and J lost 4; bases outside the gene matches: 2. Germline loops: CDR1 LNHDA, CDR2 SQIVND (reference sequence). This CDR3 is 13 amino acids long. The CDR3 sequence: CASRTSITGELFF. In DNA, the CDR3 is TGTGCCAGTAGGACTAGCATCACCGGGGAGCTGTTTTTT.

This clonotype came up many times. V and J are TRBV7-2 and TRBJ2-5; possibly TRBD2 for D (6 bases). The CDR3 runs 15 residues. The V and J ends lost 2 bases and 3 bases respectively, with 13 bases between them. Per the germline V gene, CDR1 is SGHTA and CDR2 is FQGNSA. The chain's CDR3 is CASSLTAGGEETQYF. CDR3 nucleotides: TGTGCCAGCAGCTTAACCGCCGGGGGAGAAGAGACCCAGTACTTC.

There are many counts of this clonotype. This rearrangement joins TRBV6-2 or TRBV6-3 to TRBJ2-1, with D possibly TRBD2 on 5 matching bases. Germline V gives CDR1 MNHEY, CDR2 SVGEGT. The CDR3 sequence is 14 residues long. The germline V and J ends were trimmed by 1 base and 6 bases, with 10 bases remaining between them. DNA for the CDR3: TGTGCCAGCAGTTACTTTTGGCTAGCCAATGAGCAGTTCTTC. The encoded protein is CASSYFWLANEQFF.

This clonotype was detected ten times or more. The chain has TRBV7-6 and TRBJ2-3, with 9 bases matching TRBD2. Germline trimming cut 2 bases from V and 4 bases from J; bases unmatched to any gene: 4. Germline V gene lookup returns CDR1 SGHVS and CDR2 FNYEAQ. The CDR3 runs 15 residues. For the CDR3, the DNA is TGTGCCAGCAGCTTAATGCGGGGGGGGCCAGATACGCAGTATTTT. Its translation is CASSLMRGGPDTQYF.